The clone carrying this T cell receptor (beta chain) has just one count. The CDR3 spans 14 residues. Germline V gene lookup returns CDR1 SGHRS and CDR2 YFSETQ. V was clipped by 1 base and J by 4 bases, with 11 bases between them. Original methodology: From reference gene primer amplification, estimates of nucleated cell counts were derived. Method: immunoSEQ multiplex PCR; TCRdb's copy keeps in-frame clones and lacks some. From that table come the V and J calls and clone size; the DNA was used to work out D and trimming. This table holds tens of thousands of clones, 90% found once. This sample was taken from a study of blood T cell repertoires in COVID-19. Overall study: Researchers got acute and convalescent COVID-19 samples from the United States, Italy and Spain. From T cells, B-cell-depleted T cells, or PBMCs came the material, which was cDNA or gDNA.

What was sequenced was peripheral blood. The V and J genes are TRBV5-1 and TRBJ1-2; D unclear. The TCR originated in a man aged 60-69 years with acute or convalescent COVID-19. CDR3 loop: CASSLSPGVYGYTF. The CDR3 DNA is TGCGCCAGCAGCTTGTCCCCAGGCGTCTATGGCTACACCTTC.